Listed here is a single T cell receptor beta chain. This clonotype was detected ten times or more. Its recognized antigen is unknown. No clone much larger than this one lies a single base away; base qualities are absent. The sample is drawn from a study of T-cell reconstitution after alpha-beta-depleted transplantation in children (dated by TCRdb to the mid-2010s). Background on the whole study: The study quantitatively tracked T-cell immune reconstitution after TCRalphabeta/CD19-depleted allogeneic hematopoietic cell transplantation in children using TCR repertoire profiling.

The method was PCR. The instrument was an Illumina HiSeq 2500. TCR library preparation used molecular barcoding, with unique molecular identifiers applied to normalize quantification of the TCRbeta repertoire. TCRdb itself trimmed the public reads at Q25 with fastp, ran MiXCR and retained productive beta chains. Each entry merges the rows of one CDR3 protein and shows their most common DNA and genes. The sample has approximately 200,000 distinct CDR3 sequences on record, more than 14% of them singletons. The top ten clonotypes cover less than 15% of the sample. Per the germline V gene (reference sequence), SEHNR is the CDR1 and FQNEAQ is the CDR2. V is cut by 5 bases and J by 5 bases, and the space between the germline ends is 19 bases. Its CDR3 holds 15 amino acids, cysteine through phenylalanine. Only the CDR3 part of the read is kept: 45 bases, read in frame from the first base.

This TCR derives from a human donor who donated a stem cell graft to a child with acute lymphoblastic leukemia. The V gene is TRBV7-9 and the J gene is TRBJ2-7; the D gene cannot be resolved beyond TRBD1 or TRBD2, each matching 6 bases. Sequencing was performed on PBMCs from the stem cell graft donor, taken from the stem cell graft. CDR3 region: CASSPPGRGRNEQYF. In nucleotide form, the sequence is TGTGCCAGCAGCCCGCCGGGACGGGGGCGGAACGAGCAGTACTTC.